This T cell receptor beta chain was obtained from a study of blood T cell repertoires in COVID-19. Study information: Donors in the United States, Italy and Spain gave samples during acute or convalescent COVID-19.

Germline V gene data show CDR1 as SGHAT and CDR2 as FQNNGV. This CDR3 has 17 residues. V dropped 1 base and J dropped 1; count of bases not matched to a gene: 1. Measured with immunoSEQ multiplex PCR; TCRdb has only the in-frame clones, and not every one. The sample records roughly 290,000 clones, approximately 83% being singletons. The table lists this clone with many counts. The sequenced material came from peripheral blood. The clonotype originates from a woman aged 30 to 39 who had recovered from COVID-19. The genes are TRBV11-2 and TRBJ2-1; the match to TRBD2 covers 13 bases. The CDR3 DNA reads TGTGCCAGCAGCTTAGTGGGACTAGCGGGATCCTACAATGAGCAGTTCTTC. Its translation is CASSLVGLAGSYNEQFF.